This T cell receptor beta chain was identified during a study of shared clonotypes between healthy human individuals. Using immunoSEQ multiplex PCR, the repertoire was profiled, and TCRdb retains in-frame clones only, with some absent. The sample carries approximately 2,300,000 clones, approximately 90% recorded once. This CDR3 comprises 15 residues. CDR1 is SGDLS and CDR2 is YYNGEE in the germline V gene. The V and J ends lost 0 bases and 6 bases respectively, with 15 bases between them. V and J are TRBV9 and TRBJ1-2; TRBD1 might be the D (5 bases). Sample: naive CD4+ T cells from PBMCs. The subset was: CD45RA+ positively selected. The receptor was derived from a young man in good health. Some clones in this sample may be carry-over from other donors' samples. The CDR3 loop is CASSVVPGGDHGYTF. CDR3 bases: TGTGCCAGCAGCGTAGTCCCTGGAGGGGACCATGGCTACACCTTC.